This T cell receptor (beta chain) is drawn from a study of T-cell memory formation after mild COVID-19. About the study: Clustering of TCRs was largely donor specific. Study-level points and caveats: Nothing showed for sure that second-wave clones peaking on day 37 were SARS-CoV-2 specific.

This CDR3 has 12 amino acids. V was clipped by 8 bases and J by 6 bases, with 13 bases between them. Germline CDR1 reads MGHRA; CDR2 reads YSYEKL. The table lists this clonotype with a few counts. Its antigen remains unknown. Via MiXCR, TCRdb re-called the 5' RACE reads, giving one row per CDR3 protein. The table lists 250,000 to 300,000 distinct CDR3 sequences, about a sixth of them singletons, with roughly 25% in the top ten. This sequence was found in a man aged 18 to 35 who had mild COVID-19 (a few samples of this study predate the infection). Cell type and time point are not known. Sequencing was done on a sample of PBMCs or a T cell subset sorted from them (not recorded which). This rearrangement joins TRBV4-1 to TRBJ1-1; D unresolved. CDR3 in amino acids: CASDTGVAEAFF. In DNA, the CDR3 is TGCGCCAGCGATACCGGGGTGGCTGAAGCTTTCTTT.